This entry concerns a single TCR beta chain. Its matching antigen is unknown. The data are from a study of long-term antiretroviral therapy in people with HIV. Broader study findings: All blood samples came from the years 2004 to 2017, possibly under older ART regimens. Repertoires from HIV showed CDR3 length ranges narrower than those of controls.

At survey level, the immunoSEQ assay was run in its v3.0 version. Clones were sequenced by immunoSEQ multiplex PCR, and TCRdb holds only the in-frame ones, with some missing. The repertoire has roughly 16,000 clones, 80% of them found once; the top ten carry approximately 4.9%. Germline V CDR1 and CDR2: SEHNR, FQNEAQ (reference sequence). The CDR3 is 16 residues long. The ends were cut back, 5 bases at V and 0 bases at J, with 17 bases in the middle. This sequence originates from a man aged 18-30 years with HIV. The material sequenced was unsorted PBMCs, taken 0.1 years before starting antiretroviral therapy. The chain uses TRBV7-9 and TRBJ2-7; no clear D gene. Here the CDR3 DNA reads TGTGCCAGCAGCGATAGCCGGTTGGAGCGCTCCTACGAGCAGTACTTC. Its protein product is CASSDSRLERSYEQYF.